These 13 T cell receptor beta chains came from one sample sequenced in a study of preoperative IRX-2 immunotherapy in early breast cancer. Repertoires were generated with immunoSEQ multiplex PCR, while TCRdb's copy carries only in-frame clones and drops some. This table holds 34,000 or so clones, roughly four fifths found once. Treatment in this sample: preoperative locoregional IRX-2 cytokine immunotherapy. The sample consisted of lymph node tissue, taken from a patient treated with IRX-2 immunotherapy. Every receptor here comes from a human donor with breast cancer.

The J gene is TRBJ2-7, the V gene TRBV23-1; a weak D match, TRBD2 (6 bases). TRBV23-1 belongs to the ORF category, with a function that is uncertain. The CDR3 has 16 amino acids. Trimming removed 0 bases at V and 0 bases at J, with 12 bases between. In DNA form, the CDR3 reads TGCGCCAGCAGTCAATCGTCCGGGGGACCCTCCTACGAGCAGTACTTC. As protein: CASSQSSGGPSYEQYF.

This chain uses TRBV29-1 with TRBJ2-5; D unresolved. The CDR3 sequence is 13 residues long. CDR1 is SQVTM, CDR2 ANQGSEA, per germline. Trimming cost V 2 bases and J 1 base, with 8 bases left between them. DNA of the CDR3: TGCAGCGTTGAAACAACCTCCCAAGAGACCCAGTACTTC. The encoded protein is CSVETTSQETQYF. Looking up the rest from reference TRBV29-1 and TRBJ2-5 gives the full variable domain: SAVISQKPSRDICQRGTSLTIQCQVDSQVTMMFWYRQQPGQSLTLIATANQGSEATYESGFVIDKFPISRPNLTFSTLTVSNMSPEDSSIYLCSVETTSQETQYFGPGTRLLVL.

Written as DNA, the CDR3 is TGTGCCAGCGGAACGAGACAGGGCCTTAATGAAAAACTGTTTTTT. It specifies CASGTRQGLNEKLFF. The V and J genes are TRBV28 and TRBJ1-4; 7 bases map to TRBD1. Germline assignment: CDR1 MDHEN and CDR2 SYDVKM. The V and J ends lost 8 bases and 4 bases, in that order; junction bases with no gene match: 10. The CDR3 loop spans 15 amino acids.

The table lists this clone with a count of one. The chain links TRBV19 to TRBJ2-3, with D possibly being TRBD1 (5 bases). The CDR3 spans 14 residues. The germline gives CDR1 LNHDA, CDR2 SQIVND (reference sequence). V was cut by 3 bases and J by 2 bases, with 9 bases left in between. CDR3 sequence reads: CASSIDRATDTQYF. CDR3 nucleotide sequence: TGTGCCAGTAGTATCGACAGAGCCACAGATACGCAGTATTTT.

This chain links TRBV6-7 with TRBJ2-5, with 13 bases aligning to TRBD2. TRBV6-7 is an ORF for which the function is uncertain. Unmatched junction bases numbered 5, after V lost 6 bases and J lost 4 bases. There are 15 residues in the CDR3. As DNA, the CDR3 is TGTGCCAGCAGCGTTACTAGCGGGGGGGCAGAGACCCAGTACTTC. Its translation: CASSVTSGGAETQYF.

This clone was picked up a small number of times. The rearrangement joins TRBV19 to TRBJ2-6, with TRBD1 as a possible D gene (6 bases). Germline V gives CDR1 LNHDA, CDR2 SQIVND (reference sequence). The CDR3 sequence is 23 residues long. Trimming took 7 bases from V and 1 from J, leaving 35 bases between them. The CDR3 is CASTFSPRGRFTGRGSGANVLTF. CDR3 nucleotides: TGTGCCAGTACCTTTTCCCCCAGGGGCCGTTTTACTGGTCGTGGGTCTGGGGCCAACGTCCTGACTTTC.

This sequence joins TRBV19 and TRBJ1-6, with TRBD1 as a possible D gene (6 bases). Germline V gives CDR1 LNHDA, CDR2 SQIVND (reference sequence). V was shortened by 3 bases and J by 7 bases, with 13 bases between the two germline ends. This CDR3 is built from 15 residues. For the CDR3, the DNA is TGTGCCAGTAGTATCTACCAGGGGAACAATTCACCCCTCCACTTT. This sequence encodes CASSIYQGNNSPLHF.

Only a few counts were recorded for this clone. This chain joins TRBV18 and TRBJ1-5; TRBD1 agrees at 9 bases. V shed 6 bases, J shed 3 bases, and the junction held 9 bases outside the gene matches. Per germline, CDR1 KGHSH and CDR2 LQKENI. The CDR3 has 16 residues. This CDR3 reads CASSEETGGDNQPQHF. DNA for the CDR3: TGTGCCAGCTCGGAGGAGACAGGGGGGGACAATCAGCCCCAGCATTTT.

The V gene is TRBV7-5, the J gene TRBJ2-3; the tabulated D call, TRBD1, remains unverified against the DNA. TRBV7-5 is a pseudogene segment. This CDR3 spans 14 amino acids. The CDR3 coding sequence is TGTGCCAGCAGCTTGGACAGAAGCACAGATACGCAGTATTTT. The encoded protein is CASSLDRSTDTQYF.

Written as DNA, the CDR3 is TGTGCCTGGAGTGTGGGGCAGATTAGCAATCAGCCCCAGCATTTT. Its translation: CAWSVGQISNQPQHF. The genes are TRBV30 and TRBJ1-5, with D perhaps TRBD1 (5 bases). The CDR3 runs to 15 residues. V lost 0 bases and J 0 bases, leaving 9 bases between the germline ends. Germline assignment: CDR1 GTSNPN and CDR2 SVGIG (reference sequence).

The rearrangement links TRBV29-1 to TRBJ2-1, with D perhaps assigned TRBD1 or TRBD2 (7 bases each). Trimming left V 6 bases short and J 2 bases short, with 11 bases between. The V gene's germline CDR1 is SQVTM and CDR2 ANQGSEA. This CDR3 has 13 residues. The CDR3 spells CSVRGRAYNEQFF. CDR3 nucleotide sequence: TGCAGCGTCAGGGGGAGGGCCTACAATGAGCAGTTCTTC.

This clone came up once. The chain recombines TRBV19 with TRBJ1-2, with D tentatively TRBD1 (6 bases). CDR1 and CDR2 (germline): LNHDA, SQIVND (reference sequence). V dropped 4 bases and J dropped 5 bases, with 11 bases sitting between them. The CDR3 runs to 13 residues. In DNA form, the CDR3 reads TGTGCCAGTAGTAGGGGGCGAGAGTATGGCTACACCTTC. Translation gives CASSRGREYGYTF.

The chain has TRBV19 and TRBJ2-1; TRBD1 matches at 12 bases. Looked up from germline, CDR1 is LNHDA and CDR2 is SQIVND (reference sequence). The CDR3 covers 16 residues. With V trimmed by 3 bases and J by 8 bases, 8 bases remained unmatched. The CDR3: CASSIGTGGHRDEQFF. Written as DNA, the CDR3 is TGTGCCAGTAGTATTGGGACAGGGGGCCACAGGGATGAGCAGTTCTTC.